The clone carrying this TCR beta chain was seen just once. The germline V gene has CDR1 PRHDT and CDR2 FYEKMQ (reference sequence). With 1 base removed from V and 11 bases from J, the gap between germline ends came to 14 bases. This CDR3 is 13 amino acids long. Using immunoSEQ multiplex PCR, the repertoire was profiled, and TCRdb retains in-frame clones only, with some absent. This table holds around 600,000 clones, roughly 95% found once. Naive CD8 cells, CD45RO-negative and positively selected for CCR7, excluded terminally differentiated effector memory CD45RA+ cells. Study donors comprised healthy, HIV-negative adults devoid of recent acute infection or vaccination. The data were taken from a study of shared clonotypes between healthy human individuals.

The chain couples TRBV13 to TRBJ2-5; a weak D match, TRBD1 (6 bases). This receptor was taken from a woman between 25 and 40 years old in good health. Sequencing was performed on naive CD8+ T cells sorted from blood. The CDR3 DNA sequence: TGTGCCAGCAGCTTAGCAGACGGACAGCAGCAGTACTTC. Its protein product is CASSLADGQQQYF.